The 23 T cell receptor beta chains presented below share a single source sample, sequenced in a study of radiation and T cells in renal cell carcinoma. Profiling relied on immunoSEQ multiplex PCR, and the TCRdb table lists in-frame clones only, not all of them. This sample has 120,000 or so clones, with 75% to 85% found just once. Stated time point: blood 2 weeks post-SBRT. Noted treatment: 15 Gy SBRT to primary tumor, nephrectomy 4 weeks later. Specimen: blood, collected from a patient whose treatment included radiotherapy and nephrectomy. Every receptor here comes from a woman aged 60 to 75 with renal cell carcinoma.

This clone was observed a handful of times. The J gene is TRBJ2-3, the V gene TRBV19; TRBD1 aligns across 8 bases. Germline CDR1 is LNHDA and CDR2 is SQIVND (reference sequence). The CDR3 extends over 16 amino acids. V trimming: 4 bases; J trimming: 4 bases; junction bases outside the gene matches: 10. Here the CDR3 reads CASSRRTGSVADTQYF. In DNA form, the CDR3 reads TGTGCCAGTAGTAGAAGGACAGGGAGTGTAGCAGATACGCAGTATTTT.

This clone has a single count. The chain recombines TRBV2 with TRBJ2-3; D not resolved. The CDR3 sequence is 13 residues long. The V gene lost 5 bases and the J gene lost 3 bases, with 9 bases spanning the gap. Looked up from germline, CDR1 is SNHLY and CDR2 is FYNNEI. CDR3 nucleotides: TGTGCCAGCAGTCAGAGCCTTACAGATACGCAGTATTTT. Translation gives CASSQSLTDTQYF.

V gene TRBV28 combines with J gene TRBJ2-7; 12 bases fit TRBD2. The CDR3 has 15 residues. J lost 3 bases, V lost 6 bases, and 6 bases had no gene match. The germline CDR1 and CDR2 sequences are MDHEN and SYDVKM. CDR3 residues: CASRVGTSGLYEQYF. CDR3 DNA: TGTGCCAGCAGAGTGGGGACTAGCGGGCTCTACGAGCAGTACTTC.

The chain carries TRBV6-5 and TRBJ1-5; D gene uncertain. This CDR3 has 14 amino acids. Germline V gives CDR1 MNHEY, CDR2 SVGAGI. V was clipped by 10 bases and J by 3 bases, with 16 bases between them. As DNA, the CDR3 is TGTGCCACCGCCGACGGGATGATCAATCAGCCCCAGCATTTT. It translates to CATADGMINQPQHF.

The chain couples TRBV11-2 to TRBJ2-3; D is possibly TRBD2 (5 bases). V was clipped by 2 bases and J by 0 bases, with 12 bases between them. In germline, CDR1 is SGHAT, CDR2 FQNNGV. This CDR3 has 16 amino acids. CDR3 sequence (DNA): TGTGCCAGCAGCTTAAGAGCGGACCTTAGCACAGATACGCAGTATTTT. Translation: CASSLRADLSTDTQYF.

The DNA for the CDR3 is TGTGCCATCAGTGGGGACAGGGGGTCCTACGAGCAGTACTTC. This encodes CAISGDRGSYEQYF. The chain links TRBV10-3 to TRBJ2-5, with 11 nucleotides matching TRBD1. With the DNA end fitting TRBJ2-7 better, the J assignment may be wrong. Germline lookup yields CDR1 ENHRY and CDR2 SYGVKD. This CDR3 is 14 amino acids long.

V is TRBV18 and J is TRBJ2-7; D is uncertain. Trimming left V 4 bases short and J 6 bases short, with 16 bases between. Germline values: CDR1 KGHSH, CDR2 LQKENI. CDR3 length: 14 amino acids. CDR3: CASSLGRSPPEQYF. In DNA form, the CDR3 reads TGTGCCAGCTCACTTGGACGGTCCCCCCCCGAGCAGTACTTC.

This chain joins TRBV6-1 and TRBJ1-5; 7 nucleotides agree with TRBD1. Germline CDR1 MNHNS, CDR2 SASEGT. V lost 7 bases and J lost 0; bases outside the gene matches: 3. This CDR3 is 14 amino acids long. In DNA, the CDR3 is TGTGCCAGCATCCGGACAGGTAGCAATCAGCCCCAGCATTTT. It encodes CASIRTGSNQPQHF.

J is TRBJ1-2 and V is TRBV9, with 7 bases identical to TRBD1. V was clipped by 3 bases and J by 5 bases; unmatched bases: 4. Germline V gene sequence: CDR1 SGDLS, CDR2 YYNGEE. There are 13 residues in the CDR3. CDR3 protein: CASSATGTYGYTF. CDR3 bases: TGTGCCAGCAGCGCGACAGGGACGTATGGCTACACCTTC. Full variable domain (missing parts from reference TRBV9 and TRBJ1-2): DSGVTQTPKHLITATGQRVTLRCSPRSGDLSVYWYQQSLDQGLQFLIQYYNGEERAKGNILERFSAQQFPDLHSELNLSSLELGDSALYFCASSATGTYGYTFGSGTRLTVV.

The rearrangement links TRBV14 to TRBJ2-3; 8 bases agree with TRBD2. The junction had 5 bases not matched to a gene; V was cut back by 3 bases and J by 0 bases. The CDR3 totals 16 residues. Germline values: CDR1 SGHDN, CDR2 FVKESK. CDR3 nucleotides: TGTGCCAGCAGCCAGCCTAGCGGGCCTAGCACAGATACGCAGTATTTT. Translation: CASSQPSGPSTDTQYF.

On this clone: This CDR3 is also generated by other DNA sequences in the sample. The chain uses TRBV9 and TRBJ2-7; 8 positions agree with TRBD1. Germline values: CDR1 SGDLS, CDR2 YYNGEE. The CDR3 runs 15 residues. The V and J ends lost 5 bases and 0 bases, in that order; junction bases with no gene match: 7. In nucleotides, the CDR3 is TGTGCCAGCAGTGTCGGGACAGGACTCTCCTACGAGCAGTACTTC. Translating it yields CASSVGTGLSYEQYF.

The chain links TRBV5-1 to TRBJ2-7, with 7 bases that match TRBD2. CDR1 and CDR2 (germline): SGHRS, YFSETQ. Trimming removed 0 bases from V and 5 bases from J; junction bases left unmatched: 5. The CDR3 spans 14 residues. The CDR3, as DNA: TGCGCCAGCAGCTTGGGAGGGAGGGCCAACGAGCAGTACTTC. Its translation is CASSLGGRANEQYF.

The J gene is TRBJ2-3, the V gene TRBV7-3; no firm D call. Germline CDR1 is SGHTA and CDR2 is FQGTGA. The CDR3 loop spans 12 amino acids. V shed 5 bases and J shed 7 bases, with 10 bases lying between them. The DNA for the CDR3 is TGTGCCAGCAGCCTGGACCGGAATACGCAGTATTTT. It specifies CASSLDRNTQYF.

J is TRBJ2-3 and V is TRBV2; 8 bases line up with TRBD2. CDR3 size: 16 residues. From germline, CDR1 is SNHLY and CDR2 FYNNEI. Germline trimming cut 1 base from V and 4 bases from J; bases unmatched to any gene: 7. The CDR3 sequence: CASSEEGLVSSDTQYF. CDR3 nucleotide sequence: TGTGCCAGCAGTGAAGAGGGACTAGTTTCATCAGATACGCAGTATTTT.

The chain employs TRBV28 and TRBJ2-7, with D possibly called TRBD1 or TRBD2 (5 bases each). Germline CDR1 is MDHEN and CDR2 is SYDVKM. The CDR3 is made up of 14 amino acids. Trimming left V 3 bases short and J 5 bases short, with 14 bases between. The CDR3 region has the DNA TGTGCCAGCAGTTTTTTCGAGGGGAAAAACGAGCAGTACTTC. Translated: CASSFFEGKNEQYF. Filled out from reference TRBV28 and TRBJ2-7, the complete variable domain reads DVKVTQSSRYLVKRTGEKVFLECVQDMDHENMFWYRQDPGLGLRLIYFSYDVKMKEKGDIPEGYSVSREKKERFSLILESASTNQTSMYLCASSFFEGKNEQYFGPGTRLTVT.

V gene TRBV5-1 combines with J gene TRBJ2-5; D is unclear. The CDR3 length is 13 residues. Trimming cost V 3 bases and J 2 bases, with 8 bases left between them. Germline lookup yields CDR1 SGHRS and CDR2 YFSETQ. CDR3 bases: TGCGCCAGCAGCTCCCAAGTTCAAGAGACCCAGTACTTC. Translation gives CASSSQVQETQYF. Full variable domain (missing parts from reference TRBV5-1 and TRBJ2-5): KAGVTQTPRYLIKTRGQQVTLSCSPISGHRSVSWYQQTPGQGLQFLFEYFSETQRNKGNFPGRFSGRQFSNSRSEMNVSTLELGDSALYLCASSSQVQETQYFGPGTRLLVL.

This clone turned up a few times. The chain employs TRBV18 and TRBJ1-1; 9 nucleotides agree with TRBD1. The ends lost 5 bases at V and 4 bases at J; junction bases unmatched: 8. Germline CDR1 is KGHSH and CDR2 is LQKENI. CDR3 size: 15 residues. The CDR3 protein is CASSVNRGRITEAFF. The CDR3 DNA sequence: TGTGCCAGCTCAGTCAACAGGGGGCGCATCACTGAAGCTTTCTTT.

This clone was recorded once. The chain recombines TRBV6-4 with TRBJ1-6; possible D gene TRBD1, 5 bases. The CDR3 sequence is 14 residues long. Germline CDR1 MRHNA, CDR2 SNTAGT. With 2 bases removed from V and 5 bases from J, the gap between germline ends came to 7 bases. CDR3: CASSDGGNNSPLHF. The CDR3, as DNA: TGTGCCAGCAGTGACGGGGGAAATAATTCACCCCTCCACTTT.

This sequence joins TRBV6-1 and TRBJ2-5; TRBD2 agrees at 9 bases. The J segment lost 2 bases and the V segment lost 4 bases, leaving 2 bases of the junction unmatched. The germline CDR1 and CDR2 sequences are MNHNS and SASEGT. The CDR3 totals 14 residues. In DNA, the CDR3 is TGTGCCAGCAGTGGGCTAGCGGGGCAAGAGACCCAGTACTTC. As protein: CASSGLAGQETQYF.

A few counts support this clone. This chain uses TRBV4-1 with TRBJ1-5; D ambiguous. Germline V gene lookup returns CDR1 MGHRA and CDR2 YSYEKL. The CDR3 loop spans 17 amino acids. V dropped 3 bases and J dropped 2 bases, with 17 bases sitting between them. The CDR3 DNA follows: TGCGCCAGCAGCCAGGCAAGGACGGCCGGTGGCAATCAGCCCCAGCATTTT. This sequence encodes CASSQARTAGGNQPQHF.

The V and J genes are TRBV7-9 and TRBJ2-6; D could derive from TRBD1 or TRBD2 (5 bases each). CDR3 length: 18 residues. V was trimmed by 3 bases and J by 0 bases, leaving 15 bases between them. The V gene's germline CDR1 is SEHNR and CDR2 FQNEAQ (reference sequence). CDR3 DNA sequence: TGTGCCAGCAGCTTTATTGGGGACGGCCCCTCTGGGGCCAACGTCCTGACTTTC. This encodes CASSFIGDGPSGANVLTF.

The chain couples TRBV29-1 to TRBJ1-1, with a tentative D call TRBD1 (5 bases). This CDR3 spans 12 amino acids. The V end was cut by 6 bases, the J end by 8 bases, with 16 bases between. CDR1 SQVTM and CDR2 ANQGSEA come from the germline V gene. The chain's CDR3 is CSVFDGAGEAFF. CDR3 in DNA: TGCAGCGTGTTCGACGGGGCGGGAGAAGCTTTCTTT.

The chain uses TRBV29-1 and TRBJ1-1, with D possibly TRBD1 on 5 matching bases. The CDR3 is 13 amino acids. Germline CDR1 SQVTM, CDR2 ANQGSEA. Trimming left V 1 base short and J 0 bases short, with 6 bases between. The CDR3 DNA follows: TGCAGCGTTGAAGGACAGTTGAACACTGAAGCTTTCTTT. Protein product: CSVEGQLNTEAFF.